One sample yielded the 11 T cell receptor beta chains listed below, sequenced in a study of shared clonotypes between healthy human individuals. The assay was immunoSEQ multiplex PCR, and TCRdb's table has in-frame clones only and misses some. The sample yields around 720,000 clones, around three quarters seen once. The sample taken for sequencing was memory CD4+ T cells sorted from blood. Stated subset: CD45RA-negative fraction. The receptors derive from a woman aged 30 to 39 in good health.

This clone is a singleton in its sample. The chain combines TRBV7-2 with TRBJ2-2; 11 bases match TRBD1. After removal of 6 bases from V and 5 bases from J, the junction contained 2 bases not matched to a gene. In germline, CDR1 is SGHTA, CDR2 FQGNSA. There are 14 residues in the CDR3. For the CDR3, the DNA is TGTGCCAGCAGAGGACAGGGGGCGACCGGGGAGCTGTTTTTT. It is translated as CASRGQGATGELFF.

The J gene is TRBJ2-2, the V gene TRBV7-9; D gene uncertain. Germline CDR1 and CDR2: SEHNR and FQNEAQ (reference sequence). The ends were cut back, 7 bases at V and 6 bases at J, with 9 bases in the middle. CDR3 length: 12 amino acids. The CDR3 nucleotides read TGTGCCAGCAATTTACGGCCCGGGGAGCTGTTTTTT. Its protein product is CASNLRPGELFF.

V gene TRBV28 combines with J gene TRBJ2-7; D not certain. V was shortened by 3 bases and J by 3 bases, with 6 bases between the two germline ends. Germline V gene sequence: CDR1 MDHEN, CDR2 SYDVKM. The CDR3 length is 12 residues. The CDR3 loop is CASSLKVYEQYF. CDR3 in DNA: TGTGCCAGCAGTTTGAAAGTCTACGAGCAGTACTTC.

The chain joins TRBV6-1 to TRBJ1-2, with D unclear. CDR1 and CDR2 (germline): MNHNS, SASEGT. Between the trimmed V and J ends, which lost 2 bases and 0 bases, there was a span of 13 bases. The CDR3 runs 16 residues. In DNA, the CDR3 is TGTGCCAGCAGTGAACGCAAACGGATAGCTAACTATGGCTACACCTTC. Amino acid sequence: CASSERKRIANYGYTF.

V usage is TRBV2 and J usage is TRBJ1-1, with a tentative D call TRBD1 (5 bases). Germline loops: CDR1 SNHLY, CDR2 FYNNEI. The CDR3 totals 11 residues. V was pared by 4 bases and J by 10 bases, with 10 bases between. Here the CDR3 DNA reads TGTGCCAGCAGTGTCAGGGTTGGAGCTTTCTTT. It translates to CASSVRVGAFF.

V gene TRBV4-1 combines with J gene TRBJ1-1, with TRBD1 matching over 8 bases. The CDR3 sequence is 17 residues long. The trim removed 4 bases at V and 11 bases at J, leaving 21 bases unmatched. In germline, CDR1 is MGHRA, CDR2 YSYEKL. CDR3 loop: CASSPAIGLSRGRSAFF. CDR3 coding DNA: TGCGCCAGCAGCCCCGCGATTGGGTTGAGCAGGGGGCGCAGTGCTTTCTTT.

The rearrangement links TRBV7-9 to TRBJ2-3, with a weak D call TRBD2 (5 bases). Germline V gene data show CDR1 as SEHNR and CDR2 as FQNEAQ (reference sequence). The CDR3 spans 15 residues. Trimming removed 5 bases at V and 0 bases at J, with 12 bases between. The CDR3 bases are TGTGCCAGCAGCCCCGACTATCTAAGCACAGATACGCAGTATTTT. Its translation is CASSPDYLSTDTQYF. Full variable domain (outside the CDR3, taken from reference TRBV7-9 and TRBJ2-3): DTGVSQNPRHKITKRGQNVTFRCDPISEHNRLYWYRQTLGQGPEFLTYFQNEAQLEKSRLLSDRFSAERPKGSFSTLEIQRTEQGDSAMYLCASSPDYLSTDTQYFGPGTRLTVL.

The V gene is TRBV15, the J gene TRBJ2-1; 7 bases agree with TRBD1. The germline gives CDR1 LNHNV, CDR2 YYDKDF (reference sequence). CDR3 size: 15 residues. The junction had 11 bases not matched to a gene; V was cut back by 4 bases and J by 8 bases. The CDR3 bases are TGTGCCACCAGCAAAGACAGGGTGGTCTCCTATGAGCAGTTCTTC. Its translation: CATSKDRVVSYEQFF.

The table lists this clone with a count of one. DNA of the CDR3: TGCAGCGTTGATCTGGGGGGCCAAGAGACCCAGTACTTC. Translating gives CSVDLGGQETQYF. The chain employs TRBV29-1 and TRBJ2-5; possibly TRBD2 for D (6 bases). The V gene's germline CDR1 is SQVTM and CDR2 ANQGSEA. The ends were cut back, 3 bases at V and 1 base at J, with 9 bases in the middle. The CDR3 length is 13 residues. Supplemented by reference TRBV29-1 and TRBJ2-5, the full variable domain reads SAVISQKPSRDICQRGTSLTIQCQVDSQVTMMFWYRQQPGQSLTLIATANQGSEATYESGFVIDKFPISRPNLTFSTLTVSNMSPEDSSIYLCSVDLGGQETQYFGPGTRLLVL.

The chain is built from TRBV2 and TRBJ2-7; 15 nucleotides match TRBD2. This CDR3 is 14 amino acids long. CDR1 and CDR2 (germline): SNHLY, FYNNEI. With V trimmed by 7 bases and J by 6 bases, 4 bases remained unmatched. The CDR3 protein is CASNRGLAGGEQYF. As DNA, the CDR3 is TGTGCCAGCAACCGGGGACTAGCGGGGGGCGAGCAGTACTTC. Filled out from reference TRBV2 and TRBJ2-7, the complete variable domain reads EPEVTQTPSHQVTQMGQEVILRCVPISNHLYFYWYRQILGQKVEFLVSFYNNEISEKSEIFDDQFSVERPDGSNFTLKIRSTKLEDSAMYFCASNRGLAGGEQYFGPGTRLTVT.

This clone has a handful of counts. The V gene is TRBV5-1, the J gene TRBJ2-7; D is perhaps TRBD2 (5 bases). Germline loops: CDR1 SGHRS, CDR2 YFSETQ. CDR3 size: 13 residues. Trimming removed 4 bases at V and 5 bases at J, with 13 bases between. The CDR3 nucleotides are TGCGCCAGCAGCGGGATGGGGAGCCACGAGCAGTACTTC. This encodes CASSGMGSHEQYF.